This T cell receptor (beta chain) emerged from a study of blood T cell repertoires in COVID-19. About the study: Nucleic acid was either cDNA or gDNA, and it came from T cells, B-cell-depleted T cells, or PBMCs.

Germline assignment: CDR1 SGHNT and CDR2 YYREEE (reference sequence). The junction had 6 bases not matched to a gene; V was cut back by 7 bases and J by 4 bases. The CDR3 runs 15 residues. TCRdb's copy holds only in-frame clones and misses some; the assay was immunoSEQ multiplex PCR. The table lists 150,000 or so clones, about 80% of them singletons. This TCR was recovered from a middle-aged man who had recovered from COVID-19. This chain links TRBV5-4 with TRBJ2-3; 13 bases are a match to TRBD2. The sample taken for sequencing was PBMCs or T cells enriched from blood (not recorded which). The CDR3 sequence: CASHTGTSGADTQYF. The DNA for the CDR3 is TGTGCCAGCCACACCGGGACTAGCGGGGCAGATACGCAGTATTTT.